This T cell receptor beta chain came from a study of identical twins. Whole-study findings and limits: Fewer insertions marked abundant cord blood beta clonotypes; young adult naive trended weakly, memory not at all. Out-of-frame alpha sequences common to twins were enriched for low generation probability. Partly confounded zero-insertion analyses could result from invariant MAIT and iNKT cells. Monozygotic twins shared more out-of-frame TCR alpha than recombination models predicted.

Germline values: CDR1 LNHNV, CDR2 YYDKDF (reference sequence). The CDR3 length is 16 residues. J gave up 1 base and V 1 base, and 6 bases lay outside the gene matches. TCRdb re-analysed the 5' RACE reads in MiXCR, keeping a single row per CDR3 protein. The sample records a few hundred thousand distinct CDR3 sequences, approximately 8.3% being singletons. This clonotype was counted only a few times. The antigen remains unidentified. These same records also appear under a second study, on yellow fever vaccine responses in identical twins.

This clonotype was obtained from a woman under 30 in good health. Material: CD8+ T cells sorted from blood. The chain combines TRBV15 with TRBJ1-1, with 7 bases that match TRBD1. The chain's CDR3 is CATSRGRTGGNTEAFF. The CDR3 bases are TGTGCCACCAGCAGAGGAAGGACAGGAGGGAACACTGAAGCTTTCTTT.